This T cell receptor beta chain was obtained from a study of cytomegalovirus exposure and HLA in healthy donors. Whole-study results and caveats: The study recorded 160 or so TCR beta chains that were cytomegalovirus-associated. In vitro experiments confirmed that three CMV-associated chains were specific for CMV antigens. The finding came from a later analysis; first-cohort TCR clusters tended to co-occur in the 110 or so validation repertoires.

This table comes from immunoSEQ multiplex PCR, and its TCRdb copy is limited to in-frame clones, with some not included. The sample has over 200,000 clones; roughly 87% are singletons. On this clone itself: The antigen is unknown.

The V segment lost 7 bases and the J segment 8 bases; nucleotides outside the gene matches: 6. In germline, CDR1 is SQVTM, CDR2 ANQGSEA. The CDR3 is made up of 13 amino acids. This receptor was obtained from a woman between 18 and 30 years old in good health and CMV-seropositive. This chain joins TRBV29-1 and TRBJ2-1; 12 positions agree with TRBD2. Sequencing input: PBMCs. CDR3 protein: CSAGTSGWDEQFF. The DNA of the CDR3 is TGCAGCGCTGGGACTAGCGGGTGGGATGAGCAGTTCTTC.